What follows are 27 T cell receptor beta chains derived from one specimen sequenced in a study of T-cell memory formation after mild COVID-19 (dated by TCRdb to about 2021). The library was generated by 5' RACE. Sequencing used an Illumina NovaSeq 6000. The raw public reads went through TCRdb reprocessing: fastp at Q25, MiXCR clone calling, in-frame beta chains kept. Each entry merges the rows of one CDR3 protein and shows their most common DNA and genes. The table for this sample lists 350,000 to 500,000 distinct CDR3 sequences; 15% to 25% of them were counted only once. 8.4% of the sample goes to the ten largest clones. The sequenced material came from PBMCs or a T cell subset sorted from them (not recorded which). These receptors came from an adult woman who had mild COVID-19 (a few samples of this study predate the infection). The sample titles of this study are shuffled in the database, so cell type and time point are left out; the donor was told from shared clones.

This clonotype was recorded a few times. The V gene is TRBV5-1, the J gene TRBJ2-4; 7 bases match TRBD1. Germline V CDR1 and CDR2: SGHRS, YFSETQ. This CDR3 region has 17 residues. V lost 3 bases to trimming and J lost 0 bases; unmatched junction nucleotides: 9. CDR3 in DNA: TGCGCCAGCAGCTCTCGGACAGGACCTATAGCCAAAAACATTCAGTACTTC. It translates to CASSSRTGPIAKNIQYF.

CDR3 in DNA: TGCAGTGCTAGCCCGTGGATACCAGCCAAAAACATTCAGTACTTC. Protein product: CSASPWIPAKNIQYF. This chain joins TRBV20-1 and TRBJ2-4; D gene ambiguous. Germline V lookup: CDR1 DFQATT, CDR2 SNEGSKA (reference sequence). The CDR3 contains 15 residues. Trimming removed 3 bases at V and 0 bases at J, with 12 bases between.

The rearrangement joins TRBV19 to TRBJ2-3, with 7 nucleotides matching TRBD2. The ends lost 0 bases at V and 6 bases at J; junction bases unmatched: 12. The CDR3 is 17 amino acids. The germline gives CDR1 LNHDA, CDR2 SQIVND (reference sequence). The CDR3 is CASSIDLGAGILDTQYF. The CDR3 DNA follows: TGTGCCAGTAGTATAGATCTGGGAGCGGGGATATTGGATACGCAGTATTTT. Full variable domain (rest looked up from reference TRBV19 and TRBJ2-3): DGGITQSPKYLFRKEGQNVTLSCEQNLNHDAMYWYRQDPGQGLRLIYYSQIVNDFQKGDIAEGYSVSREKKESFPLTVTSAQKNPTAFYLCASSIDLGAGILDTQYFGPGTRLTVL.

Written as DNA, the CDR3 is TGTGCCATCAGAGCAACAGGGAACACTGAAGCTTTCTTT. Translated, it gives CAIRATGNTEAFF. The chain recombines TRBV10-3 with TRBJ1-1; TRBD1 is a possible D gene (5 bases). The V end was cut by 6 bases, the J end by 1 base, with 9 bases between. Per the germline V gene, CDR1 is ENHRY and CDR2 is SYGVKD. The CDR3 is 13 residues long.

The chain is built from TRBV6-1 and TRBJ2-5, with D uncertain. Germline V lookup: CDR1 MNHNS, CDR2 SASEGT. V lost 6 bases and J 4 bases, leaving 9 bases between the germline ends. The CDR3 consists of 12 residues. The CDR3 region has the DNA TGTGCCAGCAGGGCTCTCCCAGAGACCCAGTACTTC. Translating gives CASRALPETQYF.

The CDR3 protein is CASSGDFRGADTQYF. CDR3 DNA sequence: TGTGCCAGCTCAGGGGACTTTAGGGGAGCCGATACGCAGTATTTT. V and J are TRBV18 and TRBJ2-3; TRBD2 might be the D (6 bases). Per germline, CDR1 KGHSH and CDR2 LQKENI. The CDR3 extends over 15 amino acids. The germline V and J ends were trimmed by 5 bases and 6 bases, with 18 bases remaining between them. Full variable domain (outside the CDR3, taken from reference TRBV18 and TRBJ2-3): NAGVMQNPRHLVRRRGQEARLRCSPMKGHSHVYWYRQLPEEGLKFMVYLQKENIIDESGMPKERFSAEFPKEGPSILRIQQVVRGDSAAYFCASSGDFRGADTQYFGPGTRLTVL.

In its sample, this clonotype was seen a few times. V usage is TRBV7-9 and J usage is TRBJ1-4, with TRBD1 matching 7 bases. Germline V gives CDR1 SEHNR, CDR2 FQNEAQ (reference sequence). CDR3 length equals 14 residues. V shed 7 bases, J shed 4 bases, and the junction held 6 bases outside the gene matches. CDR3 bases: TGTGCCAGCATTCGGGACAGCCTTAATGAAAAACTGTTTTTT. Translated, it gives CASIRDSLNEKLFF.

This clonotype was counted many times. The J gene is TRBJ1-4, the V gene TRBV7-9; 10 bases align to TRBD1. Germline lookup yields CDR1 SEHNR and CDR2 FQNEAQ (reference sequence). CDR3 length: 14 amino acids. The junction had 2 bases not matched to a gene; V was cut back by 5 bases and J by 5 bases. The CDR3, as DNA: TGTGCCAGCAGCCAGGGACAGGGGAATGAAAAACTGTTTTTT. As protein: CASSQGQGNEKLFF.

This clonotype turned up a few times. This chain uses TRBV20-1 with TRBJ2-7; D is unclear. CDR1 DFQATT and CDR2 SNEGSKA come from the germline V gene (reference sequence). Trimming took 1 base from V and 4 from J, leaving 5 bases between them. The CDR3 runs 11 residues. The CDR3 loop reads CSARGLYEQYF. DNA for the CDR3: TGCAGTGCTAGAGGCCTTTACGAGCAGTACTTC.

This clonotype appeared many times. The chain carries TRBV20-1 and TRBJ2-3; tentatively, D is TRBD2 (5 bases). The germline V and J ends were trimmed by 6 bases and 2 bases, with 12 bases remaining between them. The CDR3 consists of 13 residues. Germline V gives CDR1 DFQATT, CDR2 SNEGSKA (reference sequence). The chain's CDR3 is CSAQRLFTDTQYF. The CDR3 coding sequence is TGCAGTGCCCAGAGACTATTCACAGATACGCAGTATTTT.

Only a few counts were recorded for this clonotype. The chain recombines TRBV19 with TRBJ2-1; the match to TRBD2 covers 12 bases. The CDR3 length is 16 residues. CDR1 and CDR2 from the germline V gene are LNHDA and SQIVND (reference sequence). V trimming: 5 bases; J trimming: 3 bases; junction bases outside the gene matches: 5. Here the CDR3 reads CASSGTSGQYYNEQFF. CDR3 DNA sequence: TGTGCCAGTAGTGGGACTAGCGGGCAATACTACAATGAGCAGTTCTTC. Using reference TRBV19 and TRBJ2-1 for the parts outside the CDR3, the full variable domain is DGGITQSPKYLFRKEGQNVTLSCEQNLNHDAMYWYRQDPGQGLRLIYYSQIVNDFQKGDIAEGYSVSREKKESFPLTVTSAQKNPTAFYLCASSGTSGQYYNEQFFGPGTRLTVL.

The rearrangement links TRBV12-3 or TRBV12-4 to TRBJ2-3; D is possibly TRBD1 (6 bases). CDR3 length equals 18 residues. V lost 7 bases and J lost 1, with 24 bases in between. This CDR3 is CASTLGGGGLEGTDTQYF. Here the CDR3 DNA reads TGTGCCAGCACCCTAGGTGGGGGCGGCTTAGAAGGCACAGATACGCAGTATTTT.

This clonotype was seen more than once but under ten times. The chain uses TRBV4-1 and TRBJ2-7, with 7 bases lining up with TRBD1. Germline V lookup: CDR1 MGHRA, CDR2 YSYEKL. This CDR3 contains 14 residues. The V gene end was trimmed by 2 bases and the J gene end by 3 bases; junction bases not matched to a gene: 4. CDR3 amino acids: CASSQPGQSYEQYF. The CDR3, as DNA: TGCGCCAGCAGCCAACCGGGACAGAGCTACGAGCAGTACTTC.

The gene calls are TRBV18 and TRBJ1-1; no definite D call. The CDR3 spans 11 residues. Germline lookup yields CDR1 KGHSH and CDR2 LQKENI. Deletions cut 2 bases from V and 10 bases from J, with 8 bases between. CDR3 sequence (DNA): TGTGCCAGCTCACCAGAGCTGGGAGCTTTCTTT. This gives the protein CASSPELGAFF.

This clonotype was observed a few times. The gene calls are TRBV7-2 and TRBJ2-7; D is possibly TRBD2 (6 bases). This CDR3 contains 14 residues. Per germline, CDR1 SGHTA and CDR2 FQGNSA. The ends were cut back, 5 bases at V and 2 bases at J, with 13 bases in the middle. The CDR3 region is CASSPWDSAYEQYF. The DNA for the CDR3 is TGTGCCAGCAGCCCTTGGGACTCAGCCTACGAGCAGTACTTC.

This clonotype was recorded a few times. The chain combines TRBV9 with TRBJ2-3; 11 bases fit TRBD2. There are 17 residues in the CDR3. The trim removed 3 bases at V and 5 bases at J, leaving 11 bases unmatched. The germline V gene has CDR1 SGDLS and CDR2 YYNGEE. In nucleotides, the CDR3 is TGTGCCAGCAGCGCTGATTTACTAGCGGGAGTCGGAGATACGCAGTATTTT. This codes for CASSADLLAGVGDTQYF.

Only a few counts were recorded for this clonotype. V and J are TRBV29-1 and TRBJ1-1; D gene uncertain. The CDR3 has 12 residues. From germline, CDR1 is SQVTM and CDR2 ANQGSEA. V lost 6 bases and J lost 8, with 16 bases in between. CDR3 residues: CSVSGSGPEAFF. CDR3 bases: TGCAGCGTCTCCGGAAGCGGCCCCGAAGCTTTCTTT.

The CDR3 bases are TGTGCCAGCAGCCAAGTACTAGCGGGCACCTCCACAGATACGCAGTATTTT. It yields the protein CASSQVLAGTSTDTQYF. The V and J genes are TRBV14 and TRBJ2-3; 9 bases are shared with TRBD2. Per germline, CDR1 SGHDN and CDR2 FVKESK. V gave up 1 base and J gave up 2 bases; unmatched junction bases: 7. The CDR3 runs to 17 residues.

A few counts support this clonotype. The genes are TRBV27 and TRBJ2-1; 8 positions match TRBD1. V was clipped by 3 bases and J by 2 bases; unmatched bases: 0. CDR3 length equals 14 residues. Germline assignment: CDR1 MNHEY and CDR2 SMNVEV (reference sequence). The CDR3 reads CASSFRGPYNEQFF. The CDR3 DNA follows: TGTGCCAGCAGTTTCAGGGGGCCCTACAATGAGCAGTTCTTC.

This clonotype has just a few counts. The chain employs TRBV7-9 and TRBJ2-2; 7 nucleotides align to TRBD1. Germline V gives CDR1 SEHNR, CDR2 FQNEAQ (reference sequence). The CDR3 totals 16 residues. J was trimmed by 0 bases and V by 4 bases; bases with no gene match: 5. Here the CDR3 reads CASSSTGTANTGELFF. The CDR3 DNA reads TGTGCCAGCAGCTCGACCGGGACAGCGAACACCGGGGAGCTGTTTTTT.

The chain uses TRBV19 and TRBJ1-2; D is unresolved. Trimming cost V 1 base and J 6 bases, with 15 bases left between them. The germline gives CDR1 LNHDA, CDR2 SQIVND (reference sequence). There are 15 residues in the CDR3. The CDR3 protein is CASSIVTGSSNGYTF. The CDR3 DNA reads TGTGCCAGTAGTATAGTCACCGGGAGCTCAAATGGCTACACCTTC.

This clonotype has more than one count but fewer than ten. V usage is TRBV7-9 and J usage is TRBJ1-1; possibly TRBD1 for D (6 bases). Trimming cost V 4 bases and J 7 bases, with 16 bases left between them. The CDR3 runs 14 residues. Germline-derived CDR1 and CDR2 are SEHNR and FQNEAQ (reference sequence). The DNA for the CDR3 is TGTGCCAGCAGCTCGAGGGGGGCGCCCAGTGAAGCTTTCTTT. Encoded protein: CASSSRGAPSEAFF.

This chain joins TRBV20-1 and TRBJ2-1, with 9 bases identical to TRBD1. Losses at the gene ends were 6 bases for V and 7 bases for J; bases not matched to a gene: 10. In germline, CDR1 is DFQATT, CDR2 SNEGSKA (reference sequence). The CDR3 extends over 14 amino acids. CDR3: CSAAGQGGENEQFF. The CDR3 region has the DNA TGCAGTGCCGCGGGACAGGGTGGGGAAAATGAGCAGTTCTTC.

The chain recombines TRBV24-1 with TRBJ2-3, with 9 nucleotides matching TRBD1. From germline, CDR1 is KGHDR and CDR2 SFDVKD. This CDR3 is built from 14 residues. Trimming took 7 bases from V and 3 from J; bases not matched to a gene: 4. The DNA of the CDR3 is TGTGCCACCAGCCGGGACAGGGTAACAGATACGCAGTATTTT. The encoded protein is CATSRDRVTDTQYF.

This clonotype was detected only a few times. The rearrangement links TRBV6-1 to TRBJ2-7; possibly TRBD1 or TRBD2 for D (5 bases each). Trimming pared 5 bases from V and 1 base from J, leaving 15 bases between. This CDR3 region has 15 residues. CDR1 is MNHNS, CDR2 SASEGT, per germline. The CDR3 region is CASSRDGRSSYEQYF. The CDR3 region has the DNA TGTGCCAGCAGTCGGGACGGACGAAGTTCCTACGAGCAGTACTTC.

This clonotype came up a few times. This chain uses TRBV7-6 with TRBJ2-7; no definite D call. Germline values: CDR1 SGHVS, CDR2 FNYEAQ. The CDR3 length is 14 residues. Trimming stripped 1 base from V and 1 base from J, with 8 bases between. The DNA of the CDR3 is TGTGCCAGCAGCTTAGGGTACAGATCCTACGAGCAGTACTTC. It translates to CASSLGYRSYEQYF.

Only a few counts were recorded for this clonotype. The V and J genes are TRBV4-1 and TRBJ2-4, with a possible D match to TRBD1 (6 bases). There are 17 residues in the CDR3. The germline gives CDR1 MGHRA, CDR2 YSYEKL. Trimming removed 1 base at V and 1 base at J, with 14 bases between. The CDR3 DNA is TGCGCCAGCAGCCAAGCCTGGGAAACAGGGGCCAAAAACATTCAGTACTTC. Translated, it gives CASSQAWETGAKNIQYF.